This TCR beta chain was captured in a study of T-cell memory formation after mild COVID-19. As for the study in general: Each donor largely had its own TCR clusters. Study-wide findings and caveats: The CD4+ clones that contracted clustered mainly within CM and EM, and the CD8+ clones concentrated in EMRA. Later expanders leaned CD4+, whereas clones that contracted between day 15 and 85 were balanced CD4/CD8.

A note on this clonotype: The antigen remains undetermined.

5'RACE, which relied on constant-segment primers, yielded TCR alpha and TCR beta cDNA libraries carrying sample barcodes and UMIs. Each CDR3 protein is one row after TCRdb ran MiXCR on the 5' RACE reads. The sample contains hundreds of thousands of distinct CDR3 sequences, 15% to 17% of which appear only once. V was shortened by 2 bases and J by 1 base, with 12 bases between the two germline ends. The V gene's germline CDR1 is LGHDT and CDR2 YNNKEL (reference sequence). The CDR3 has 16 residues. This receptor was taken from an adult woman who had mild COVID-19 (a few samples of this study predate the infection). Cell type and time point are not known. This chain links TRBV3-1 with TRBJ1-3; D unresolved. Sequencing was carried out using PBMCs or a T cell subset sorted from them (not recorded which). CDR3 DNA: TGTGCCAGCAGCCAACTTGGCGGGATTTCTGGAAACACCATATATTTT. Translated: CASSQLGGISGNTIYF.